This passage covers 19 T cell receptor beta chains from one sample sequenced in a study of blood T cells in healthy people across ages. Through a sample-barcoded 5' primer and a J-beta primer mix, a second PCR was run for roughly 7 to 11 cycles. TCRdb ran MiXCR on the 5' RACE reads and lists one entry per CDR3 protein. Among around 1.5 million distinct CDR3 sequences listed, 55% to 75% were seen once. Sequencing used blood. All receptors derive from a man younger than 35 in good health.

This chain links TRBV6-5 with TRBJ1-5; D is ambiguous. This CDR3 comprises 14 residues. Germline V gene sequence: CDR1 MNHEY, CDR2 SVGAGI. Trimming cost V 5 bases and J 9 bases, with 17 bases left between them. CDR3: CASSTRTGAGPQHF. CDR3 DNA: TGTGCCAGCAGTACCCGGACGGGCGCGGGGCCCCAGCATTTT.

The chain carries TRBV2 and TRBJ2-3; 9 nucleotides line up with TRBD1. CDR3 length: 15 amino acids. With V trimmed by 7 bases and J by 5 bases, 10 bases remained unmatched. The germline gives CDR1 SNHLY, CDR2 FYNNEI. CDR3 DNA sequence: TGTGCCAGCATGGCCCCCCGACAGGGGGGAGATACGCAGTATTTT. Its translation is CASMAPRQGGDTQYF.

This chain connects TRBV6-6 to TRBJ1-2; D ambiguous. The V gene lost 2 bases and the J gene lost 2 bases, with 12 bases spanning the gap. The germline gives CDR1 MNHNY, CDR2 SVGAGI (reference sequence). The CDR3 has 15 amino acids. The CDR3 DNA is TGTGCCAGCAGTTACGGTCCAGGAGACAACTATGGCTACACCTTC. Protein product: CASSYGPGDNYGYTF.

The chain is built from TRBV11-2 and TRBJ1-2; 7 positions match TRBD1. Trimming took 2 bases from V and 3 from J; bases not matched to a gene: 6. Germline values: CDR1 SGHAT, CDR2 FQNNGV. The CDR3 is 15 amino acids. In nucleotides, the CDR3 is TGTGCCAGCAGCTTAAGGGGGACAGAGCACTATGGCTACACCTTC. It translates to CASSLRGTEHYGYTF.

This clonotype was counted only a few times. The V call is TRBV4-1, the J call TRBJ2-1; tentative D call: TRBD1 (6 bases). Per germline, CDR1 MGHRA and CDR2 YSYEKL. Between the trimmed V and J ends, which lost 2 bases and 0 bases, there was a span of 11 bases. The CDR3 has 16 residues. CDR3: CASSQHTGSSYNEQFF. In DNA form, the CDR3 reads TGCGCCAGCAGCCAACATACAGGGAGCTCCTACAATGAGCAGTTCTTC.

The chain carries TRBV4-3 and TRBJ2-4; TRBD1 matches 9 bases. The J call is in doubt because the DNA end fits TRBJ2-7 better. The CDR3 sequence is 17 residues long. Per germline, CDR1 LGHNA and CDR2 YSLEER. CDR3 region: CASSHRSGTGRSYEQYF. CDR3 in DNA: TGCGCCAGCAGCCACCGATCCGGGACAGGGAGGTCCTACGAGCAGTACTTC.

The table lists this clonotype with a few counts. The DNA is omitted, as the CDR3 cannot be located on it reliably, and the CDR3 follows TCRdb's listing. The V call is TRBV7-2, the J call TRBJ2-3; TRBD1, as called in the table, went unchecked against the DNA. The CDR3 has 14 amino acids, counting both end residues. The germline CDR1 and CDR2 sequences are SGHTA and FQGNSA. The CDR3 protein is CASCFLGGSDTQYF.

The chain recombines TRBV28 with TRBJ1-5; D is unresolved. The CDR3 has 13 residues. Deletions cut 7 bases from V and 0 bases from J, with 7 bases between. Germline-derived CDR1 and CDR2 are MDHEN and SYDVKM. CDR3 protein: CASKGFSNQPQHF. The CDR3 bases are TGTGCCAGCAAAGGGTTTAGCAATCAGCCCCAGCATTTT.

The rearrangement joins TRBV27 to TRBJ2-5, with 10 bases identical to TRBD2. Losses at the gene ends were 8 bases for V and 5 bases for J; bases not matched to a gene: 5. Germline-derived CDR1 and CDR2 are MNHEY and SMNVEV (reference sequence). This CDR3 contains 13 residues. CDR3 protein: CASRLAGVETQYF. CDR3 sequence (DNA): TGTGCCAGCCGCCTAGCGGGAGTGGAGACCCAGTACTTC.

The chain combines TRBV20-1 with TRBJ2-3; D is ambiguous. The V end was cut by 0 bases, the J end by 8 bases, with 12 bases between. Germline lookup yields CDR1 DFQATT and CDR2 SNEGSKA (reference sequence). The CDR3 has 13 amino acids. CDR3 residues: CSARDLGAGTQYF. CDR3 DNA: TGCAGTGCTAGAGATCTCGGTGCAGGTACGCAGTATTTT.

About this clonotype: A read error may account for a junction end that differs from germline. J is TRBJ1-2 and V is TRBV6-5, with TRBD1 matching over 7 bases. The CDR3 runs 15 residues. Germline-derived CDR1 and CDR2 are MNHEY and SVGAGI. CDR3: CAISYTQGGRYGYTF. Here the CDR3 DNA reads TGTGCCATCAGTTACACGCAAGGGGGCCGCTATGGCTACACCTTC.

With regard to this clonotype: One end of the junction varies from germline; a read error may be responsible. The chain joins TRBV27 to TRBJ2-1; D is unclear. The CDR3 is 16 residues long. Germline V CDR1 and CDR2: MNHEY, SMNVEV (reference sequence). In nucleotides, the CDR3 is TGTGCCGGCAGTTTATTTCCGACTGTTACCTACAATGAGCAGTTCTTC. This codes for CAGSLFPTVTYNEQFF.

The V and J genes are TRBV6-5 and TRBJ2-7; 7 bases line up with TRBD2. Germline V CDR1 and CDR2: MNHEY, SVGAGI. The length of the CDR3 is 14 residues. V shed 7 bases and J 0 bases; nucleotides not matched to a gene: 6. The CDR3 is CASTSSGGSYEQYF. Written as DNA, the CDR3 is TGTGCCAGCACCTCGTCGGGGGGCTCCTACGAGCAGTACTTC.

The chain has TRBV27 and TRBJ2-1, with D tentatively TRBD2 (5 bases). Looked up from germline, CDR1 is MNHEY and CDR2 is SMNVEV (reference sequence). The CDR3 covers 14 residues. V dropped 3 bases and J dropped 4 bases, with 10 bases sitting between them. CDR3 nucleotides: TGTGCCAGCAGTTTGGACCGGGGATACAATGAGCAGTTCTTC. Its protein product is CASSLDRGYNEQFF.

The chain carries TRBV4-1 and TRBJ1-2, with a tentative D call TRBD1 (5 bases). Germline V lookup: CDR1 MGHRA, CDR2 YSYEKL. The ends were cut back, 0 bases at V and 4 bases at J, with 24 bases in the middle. The CDR3 is 19 residues long. This chain's CDR3 is CASSQDGGPGRGPSYGYTF. The CDR3 DNA follows: TGCGCCAGCAGCCAAGACGGCGGGCCAGGGAGGGGTCCCTCCTATGGCTACACCTTC.

With respect to this clonotype: Germline is not matched at one junction end, which may reflect a read error. This chain uses TRBV5-5 with TRBJ1-2; TRBD1 is a possible D gene (5 bases). CDR3 size: 15 residues. The V gene's germline CDR1 is SGHKS and CDR2 YYEKEE (reference sequence). The CDR3 sequence is CASSLSPDTHYDYTF. Written as DNA, the CDR3 is TGTGCCAGCAGCTTAAGTCCGGACACTCACTATGACTACACCTTC.

The genes are TRBV7-2 and TRBJ2-1; 13 positions match TRBD2. The germline gives CDR1 SGHTA, CDR2 FQGNSA. The ends lost 5 bases at V and 6 bases at J; junction bases unmatched: 10. CDR3 size: 17 residues. CDR3 amino acids: CASSLRTTSGGPNEQFF. Here the CDR3 DNA reads TGTGCCAGCAGCCTAAGGACGACTAGCGGGGGGCCCAATGAGCAGTTCTTC.

The CDR3 here is CASRDSGQGADSPLHF. Here the CDR3 DNA reads TGTGCCAGCAGGGACTCGGGACAGGGGGCTGATTCACCCCTCCACTTT. The rearrangement joins TRBV2 to TRBJ1-6, with TRBD1 matching over 12 bases. The ends lost 6 bases at V and 8 bases at J; junction bases unmatched: 8. The CDR3 length is 16 residues. Germline V CDR1 and CDR2: SNHLY, FYNNEI.

This chain uses TRBV15 with TRBJ1-2; D gene uncertain. V gave up 0 bases and J gave up 2 bases, with 7 bases separating them. Looked up from germline, CDR1 is LNHNV and CDR2 is YYDKDF (reference sequence). This CDR3 comprises 14 residues. CDR3 nucleotides: TGTGCCACCAGCAGAGAGCCATGGAACTATGGCTACACCTTC. As protein: CATSREPWNYGYTF. The full variable domain, completed using reference TRBV15 and TRBJ1-2, is DAMVIQNPRYQVTQFGKPVTLSCSQTLNHNVMYWYQQKSSQAPKLLFHYYDKDFNNEADTPDNFQSRRPNTSFCFLDIRSPGLGDTAMYLCATSREPWNYGYTFGSGTRLTVV.